The sequence of this T cell receptor beta chain was determined in a study of T cell responses to AZD1222 COVID-19 vaccine. About the study: Investigators merged groups given second doses at roughly 4 or roughly 12 weeks.

Sequenced by immunoSEQ multiplex PCR; TCRdb stores in-frame clones only, minus some. Altogether about 83,000 clones are present, approximately 85% being singletons, with the ten largest covering 8.7%. Note on this clone: Its cognate antigen is unknown.

Study-level findings and limits: Females outnumbered males among donors, who were mostly white British; clonal diversity was possibly underestimated. Among spike-specific TCRs, nearly half reportedly target unmutated variant regions. None of the repertoires were sampled until the peak T cell response had passed.

Germline trimming cut 4 bases from V and 3 bases from J; bases unmatched to any gene: 13. CDR1 is SGHRS, CDR2 YFSETQ, per germline. This CDR3 contains 18 residues. The receptor comes from an adult in good health. The sequencing here drew on peripheral blood, taken on day 0 of AZD1222 vaccination. The V and J genes are TRBV5-1 and TRBJ1-4; 9 bases are shared with TRBD1. CDR3 region: CASSPRPGTGRSNEKLFF. The CDR3 DNA sequence: TGCGCCAGCAGCCCCCGTCCCGGGACAGGGAGATCTAATGAAAAACTGTTTTTT.